The present entry profiles one T cell receptor beta chain with its context. As yet, its antigen is unknown. Repertoires were generated with immunoSEQ multiplex PCR, while TCRdb's copy carries only in-frame clones and drops some. The sample records about 180,000 clones, 90% to 95% being singletons. Germline V gene data show CDR1 as GTSNPN and CDR2 as SVGIG (reference sequence). V dropped 3 bases and J dropped 2 bases, with 13 bases sitting between them. The CDR3 has 14 amino acids. The record originates from a study of T cell responses to AZD1222 COVID-19 vaccine. Study-wide results and limits: When two AZD1222 doses had been given, Spike-specific TCR breadth and depth rose.

This specimen consisted of peripheral blood, obtained 28 days after the second AZD1222 dose. This clonotype was sampled from an adult who received the AZD1222 COVID-19 vaccine. The V and J genes are TRBV30 and TRBJ1-2; D is possibly TRBD1 (5 bases). CDR3 in amino acids: CAWRAQGWNYGYTF. CDR3 coding DNA: TGTGCCTGGAGAGCTCAGGGTTGGAACTATGGCTACACCTTC.